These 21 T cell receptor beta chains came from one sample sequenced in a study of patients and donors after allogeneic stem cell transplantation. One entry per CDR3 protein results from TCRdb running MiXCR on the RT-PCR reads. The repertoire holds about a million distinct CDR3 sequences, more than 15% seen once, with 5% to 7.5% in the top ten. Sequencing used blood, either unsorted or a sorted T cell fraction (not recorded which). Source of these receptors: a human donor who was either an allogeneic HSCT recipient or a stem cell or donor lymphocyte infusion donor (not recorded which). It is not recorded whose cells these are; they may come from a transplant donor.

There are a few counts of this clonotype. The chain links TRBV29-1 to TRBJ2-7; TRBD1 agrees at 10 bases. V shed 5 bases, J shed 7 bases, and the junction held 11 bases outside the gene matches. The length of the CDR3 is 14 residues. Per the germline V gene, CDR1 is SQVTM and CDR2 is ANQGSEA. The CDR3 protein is CSVWGQGHSGEQYF. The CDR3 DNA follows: TGCAGCGTTTGGGGACAGGGGCATAGTGGGGAGCAGTACTTC.

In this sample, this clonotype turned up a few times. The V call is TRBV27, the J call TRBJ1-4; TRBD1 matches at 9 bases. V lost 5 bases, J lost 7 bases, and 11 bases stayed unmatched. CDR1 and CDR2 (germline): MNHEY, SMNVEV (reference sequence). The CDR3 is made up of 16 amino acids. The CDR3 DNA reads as TGTGCCAGCAGTAGGACAGGGGCTGCTGCCCTTGAAAAACTGTTTTTT. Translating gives CASSRTGAAALEKLFF. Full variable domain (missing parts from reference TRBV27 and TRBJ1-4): EAQVTQNPRYLITVTGKKLTVTCSQNMNHEYMSWYRQDPGLGLRQIYYSMNVEVTDKGDVPEGYKVSRKEKRNFPLILESPSPNQTSLYFCASSRTGAAALEKLFFGSGTQLSVL.

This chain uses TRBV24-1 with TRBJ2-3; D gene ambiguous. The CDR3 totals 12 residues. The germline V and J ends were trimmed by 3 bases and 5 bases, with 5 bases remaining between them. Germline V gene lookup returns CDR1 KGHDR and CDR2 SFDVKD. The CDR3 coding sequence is TGTGCCACCAGTGATCCCCGAGATACGCAGTATTTT. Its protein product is CATSDPRDTQYF.

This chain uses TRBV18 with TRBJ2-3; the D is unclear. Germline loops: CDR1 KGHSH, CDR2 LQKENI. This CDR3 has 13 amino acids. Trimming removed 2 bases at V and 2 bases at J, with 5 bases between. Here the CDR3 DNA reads TGTGCCAGCTCACCAGAAGTCACAGATACGCAGTATTTT. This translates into CASSPEVTDTQYF.

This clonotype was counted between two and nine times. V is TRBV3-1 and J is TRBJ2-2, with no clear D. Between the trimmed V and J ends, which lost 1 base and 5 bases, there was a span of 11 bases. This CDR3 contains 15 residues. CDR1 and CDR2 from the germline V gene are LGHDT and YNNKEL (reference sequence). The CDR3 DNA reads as TGTGCCAGCAGCCAAGCCCGCATGACTACCGGGGAGCTGTTTTTT. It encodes CASSQARMTTGELFF.

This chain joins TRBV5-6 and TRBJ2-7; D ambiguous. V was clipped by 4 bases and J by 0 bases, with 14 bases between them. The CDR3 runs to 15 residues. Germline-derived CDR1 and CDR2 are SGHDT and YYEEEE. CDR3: CASSGYNNPSYEQYF. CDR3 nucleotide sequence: TGTGCCAGCAGCGGGTACAATAACCCCTCCTACGAGCAGTACTTC.

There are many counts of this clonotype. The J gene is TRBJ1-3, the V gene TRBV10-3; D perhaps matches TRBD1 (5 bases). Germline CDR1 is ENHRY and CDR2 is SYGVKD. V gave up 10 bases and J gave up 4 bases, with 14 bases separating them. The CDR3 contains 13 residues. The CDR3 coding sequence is TGTGCCACGCGCGGGGCAAAAGGAAACACCATATATTTT. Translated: CATRGAKGNTIYF.

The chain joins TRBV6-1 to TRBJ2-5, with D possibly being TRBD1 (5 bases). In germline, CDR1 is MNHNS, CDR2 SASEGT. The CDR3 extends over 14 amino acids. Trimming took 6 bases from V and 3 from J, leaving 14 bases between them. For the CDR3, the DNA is TGTGCCAGCAGCCCAACAGGAAATAAAGAGACCCAGTACTTC. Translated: CASSPTGNKETQYF.

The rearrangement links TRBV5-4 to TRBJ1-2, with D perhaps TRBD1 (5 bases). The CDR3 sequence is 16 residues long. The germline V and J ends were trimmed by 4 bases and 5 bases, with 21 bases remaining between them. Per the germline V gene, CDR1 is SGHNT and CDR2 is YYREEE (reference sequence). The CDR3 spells CASSPGGDLTPYGYTF. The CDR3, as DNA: TGTGCCAGCAGCCCGGGGGGGGATCTTACTCCTTATGGCTACACCTTC.

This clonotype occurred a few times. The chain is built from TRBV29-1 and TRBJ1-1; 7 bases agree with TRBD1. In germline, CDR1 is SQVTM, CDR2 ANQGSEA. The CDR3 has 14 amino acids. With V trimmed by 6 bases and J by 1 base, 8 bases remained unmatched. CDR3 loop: CSVEGAYSNTEAFF. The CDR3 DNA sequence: TGCAGCGTCGAGGGGGCATACTCGAACACTGAAGCTTTCTTT.

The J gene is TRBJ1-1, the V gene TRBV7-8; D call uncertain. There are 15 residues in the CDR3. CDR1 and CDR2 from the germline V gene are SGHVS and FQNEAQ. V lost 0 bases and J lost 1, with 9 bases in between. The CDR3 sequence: CASSLARFGNTEAFF. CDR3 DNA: TGTGCCAGCAGCTTAGCGCGGTTCGGGAACACTGAAGCTTTCTTT. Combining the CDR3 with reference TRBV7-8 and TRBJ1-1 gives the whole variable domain GAGVSQSPRYKVAKRGQDVALRCDPISGHVSLFWYQQALGQGPEFLTYFQNEAQLDKSGLPSDRFFAERPEGSVSTLKIQRTQQEDSAVYLCASSLARFGNTEAFFGQGTRLTVV.

The CDR3 nucleotides are TGTGCCAGCCGCTATTCTGGAATCAACACTGAAGCTTTCTTT. Encoded protein: CASRYSGINTEAFF. The chain employs TRBV11-2 and TRBJ1-1; D not resolved. Germline V CDR1 and CDR2: SGHAT, FQNNGV. This CDR3 spans 14 amino acids. Trimming stripped 8 bases from V and 2 bases from J, with 15 bases between.

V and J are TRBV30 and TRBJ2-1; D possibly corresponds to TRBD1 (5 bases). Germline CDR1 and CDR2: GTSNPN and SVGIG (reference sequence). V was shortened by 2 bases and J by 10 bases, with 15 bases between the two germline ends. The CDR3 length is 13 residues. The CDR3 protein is CAWSPTGAQEQFF. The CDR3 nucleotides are TGTGCCTGGAGTCCTACAGGTGCCCAGGAGCAGTTCTTC. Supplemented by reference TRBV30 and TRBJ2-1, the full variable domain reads SQTIHQWPATLVQPVGSPLSLECTVEGTSNPNLYWYRQAAGRGLQLLFYSVGIGQISSEVPQNLSASRPQDRQFILSSKKLLLSDSGFYLCAWSPTGAQEQFFGPGTRLTVL.

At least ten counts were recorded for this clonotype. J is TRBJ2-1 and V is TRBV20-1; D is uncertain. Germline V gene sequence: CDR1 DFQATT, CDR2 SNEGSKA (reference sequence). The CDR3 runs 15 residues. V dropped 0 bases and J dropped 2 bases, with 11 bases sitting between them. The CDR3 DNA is TGCAGTGCTAGAGATGGGTGGTATCCCTACAATGAGCAGTTCTTC. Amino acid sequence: CSARDGWYPYNEQFF.

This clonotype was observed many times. DNA for the CDR3: TGTGCCAGCAGCTTATCGACGGGGAACACTGAAGCTTTCTTT. Amino acids: CASSLSTGNTEAFF. The rearrangement joins TRBV7-6 to TRBJ1-1; no firm D call. V lost 2 bases and J 1 base, leaving 8 bases between the germline ends. CDR3 length: 14 residues. Germline V CDR1 and CDR2: SGHVS, FNYEAQ.

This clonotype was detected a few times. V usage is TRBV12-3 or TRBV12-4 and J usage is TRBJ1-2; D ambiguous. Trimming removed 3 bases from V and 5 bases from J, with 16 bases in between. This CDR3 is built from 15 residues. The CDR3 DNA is TGTGCCAGCAGTTTCGTGACGGCAGCCGAATATGGCTACACCTTC. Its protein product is CASSFVTAAEYGYTF.

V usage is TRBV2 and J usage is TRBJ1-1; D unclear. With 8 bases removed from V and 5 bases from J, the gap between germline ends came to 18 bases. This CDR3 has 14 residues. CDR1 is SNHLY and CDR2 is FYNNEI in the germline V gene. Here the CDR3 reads CASLVVGMGTEAFF. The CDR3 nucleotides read TGTGCCAGCCTGGTGGTAGGAATGGGGACTGAAGCTTTCTTT. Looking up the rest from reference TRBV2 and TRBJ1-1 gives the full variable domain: EPEVTQTPSHQVTQMGQEVILRCVPISNHLYFYWYRQILGQKVEFLVSFYNNEISEKSEIFDDQFSVERPDGSNFTLKIRSTKLEDSAMYFCASLVVGMGTEAFFGQGTRLTVV.

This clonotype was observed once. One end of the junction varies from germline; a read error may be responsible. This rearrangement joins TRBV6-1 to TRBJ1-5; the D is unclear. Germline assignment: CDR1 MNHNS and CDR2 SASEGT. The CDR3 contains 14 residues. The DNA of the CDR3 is TGTGCCAGCAGTCAAGCTTGGTATTATCAGCCCCAGCATTTT. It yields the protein CASSQAWYYQPQHF.

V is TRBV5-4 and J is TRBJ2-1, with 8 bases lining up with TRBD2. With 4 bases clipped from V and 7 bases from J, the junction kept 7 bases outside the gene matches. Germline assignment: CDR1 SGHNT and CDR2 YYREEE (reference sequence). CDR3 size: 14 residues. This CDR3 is CASSARTSSNEQFF. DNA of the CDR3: TGTGCCAGCAGCGCTAGGACTAGCTCGAATGAGCAGTTCTTC.

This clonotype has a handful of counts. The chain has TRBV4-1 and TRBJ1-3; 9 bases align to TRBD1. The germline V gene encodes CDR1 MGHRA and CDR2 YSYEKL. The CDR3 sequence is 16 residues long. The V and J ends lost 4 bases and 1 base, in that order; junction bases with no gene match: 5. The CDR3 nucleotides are TGCGCCAGCAGCCTTGGGACAGGGTGGTCTGGAAACACCATATATTTT. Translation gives CASSLGTGWSGNTIYF.

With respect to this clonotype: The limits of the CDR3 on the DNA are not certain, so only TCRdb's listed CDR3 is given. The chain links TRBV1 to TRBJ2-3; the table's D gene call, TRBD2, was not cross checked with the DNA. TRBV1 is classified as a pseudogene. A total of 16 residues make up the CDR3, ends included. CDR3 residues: CTSPLGVAEGADTQYF.